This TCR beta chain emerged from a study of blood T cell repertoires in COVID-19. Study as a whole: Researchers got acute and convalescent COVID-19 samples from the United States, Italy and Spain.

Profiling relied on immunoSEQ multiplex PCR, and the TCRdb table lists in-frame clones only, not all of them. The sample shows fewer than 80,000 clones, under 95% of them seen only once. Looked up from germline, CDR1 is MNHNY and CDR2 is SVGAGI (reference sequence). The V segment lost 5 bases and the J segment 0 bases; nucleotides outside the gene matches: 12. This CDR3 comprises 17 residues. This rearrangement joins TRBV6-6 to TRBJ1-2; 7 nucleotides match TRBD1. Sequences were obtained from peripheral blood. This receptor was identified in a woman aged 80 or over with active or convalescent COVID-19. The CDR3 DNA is TGTGCCAGCAGTCCGGAAGCTACAGGGGCCCCTAACTATGGCTACACCTTC. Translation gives CASSPEATGAPNYGYTF.